Here is one TCR beta chain with its context. This sample is drawn from a study of blood T cell repertoires in COVID-19. Looking at the study overall: From the United States, Italy and Spain came samples of acute and convalescent COVID-19. The analysed material was cDNA or gDNA that came from T cells, B-cell-depleted T cells, or PBMCs.

In the source study's methods: The assay estimated nucleated cells by amplifying reference gene primers. Data came from immunoSEQ multiplex PCR; TCRdb stores just in-frame clones and leaves some out. The DNA was the basis for D and trimming; V, J and clone size are from that table. The table lists 23,000 or so clones, around 87% of them singletons, with under 8.5% in the top ten. This CDR3 region has 17 residues. The germline V gene encodes CDR1 MDHEN and CDR2 SYDVKM. V was clipped by 7 bases and J by 2 bases; unmatched bases: 15. The sequence came from a man aged 50 or older with active COVID-19. The chain has TRBV28 and TRBJ2-3; 7 positions agree with TRBD2. The sample consisted of peripheral blood. CDR3 in amino acids: CASTLMGGSPPTDTQYF. In DNA form, the CDR3 reads TGTGCCAGCACCCTCATGGGGGGGTCGCCTCCCACAGATACGCAGTATTTT.